Listed below are T cell receptor beta chains from one sample, sequenced in a study of blood T cell repertoires in COVID-19. TCRdb's copy holds only in-frame clones and misses some; the assay was immunoSEQ multiplex PCR. The sample records some 80,000 clones, around four fifths being singletons. The sample taken for sequencing was peripheral blood. These TCRs come from an elderly man with active or convalescent COVID-19. CDR3s include the opening cysteine and the closing phenylalanine or tryptophan. Fields, in order: J gene, clone size, V gene, CDR3 length, D gene, CDR3 DNA, CDR3 protein. The D gene is left open where the match is weak. Not every row has a clone size; where given, it reads once, few, many or a size class.

TRBJ2-2,many,TRBV27,14,TRBD1,TGTGCCAGCAGGGGGGCGAGGGGGCCCGGGGAGCTGTTTTTT,CASRGARGPGELFF
TRBJ1-2,once,TRBV14,15,.,TGTGCCAGCAGCCAAGGCCTCCCTATATCATATGGCTACACCTTC,CASSQGLPISYGYTF
TRBJ1-4,.,TRBV5-5,14,TRBD1,TGTGCCAGCAGCTTACAGGGGGATAGTGAAAAACTGTTTTTT,CASSLQGDSEKLFF
TRBJ1-2,.,TRBV2,15,.,TGTGCCAGCAGTGACGCAGGGGTTGGGAACTATGGCTACACCTTC,CASSDAGVGNYGYTF
TRBJ1-1,.,TRBV5-1,13,.,TGCGCCAGCAGCTTGAGGGGCGGCACTGAAGCTTTCTTT,CASSLRGGTEAFF
TRBJ1-2,.,TRBV20-1,11,.,TGCAGTGCTAGCGTCGACTATGGCTACACCTTC,CSASVDYGYTF
TRBJ2-3,.,TRBV7-7,17,TRBD2,TGTGCCAGCAGCCCCCTATCGATCAGCGGGAGAACAGATACGCAGTATTTT,CASSPLSISGRTDTQYF
TRBJ1-4,.,TRBV6-1,16,.,TGTGCCAGCAGTGAAGGGGCGGCAGGGGCTAATGAAAAACTGTTTTTT,CASSEGAAGANEKLFF
TRBJ2-6,.,TRBV24-1,18,.,TGTGCCACCAGTGACCCTCCCGTTGCGAGCTCTGGGGCCAACGTCCTGACTTTC,CATSDPPVASSGANVLTF
TRBJ2-3,.,TRBV4-1,16,.,TGCGCCAGCAGCCAAGTTGGAGGTAGGGGCACAGATACGCAGTATTTT,CASSQVGGRGTDTQYF
TRBJ2-2,.,TRBV3-1/TRBV3-2,15,.,TGTGCCAGCAGCCAGGGGCCGGCGAACACCGGGGAGCTGTTTTTT,CASSQGPANTGELFF
TRBJ1-1,.,TRBV6-2/TRBV6-3,15,TRBD1,TGTGCCAGCAGTTACTCGGGACAGACGAACACTGAAGCTTTCTTT,CASSYSGQTNTEAFF
TRBJ2-3,.,TRBV10-3,15,.,TGTGCCATCAGTGAGTTGAGCGGAAGCACAGATACGCAGTATTTT,CAISELSGSTDTQYF
TRBJ2-1,.,TRBV5-1,13,TRBD1,TGCGCCAGCAGCTTGGCGGACAGGCGTGAGCAGTTCTTC,CASSLADRREQFF
TRBJ1-6,.,TRBV3-1/TRBV3-2,14,.,TGTGCCACAACGGCAGGCCTCTATAATTCACCCCTCCACTTT,CATTAGLYNSPLHF
TRBJ2-2,.,TRBV18,16,TRBD1,TGTGCCAGCTCACCATTTCAAGGGGGCGCGACCGGGGAGCTGTTTTTT,CASSPFQGGATGELFF
TRBJ2-2,.,TRBV11-2,15,.,TGTGCCAGCAGCTTCCAGGGTAGAGACACCGGGGAGCTGTTTTTT,CASSFQGRDTGELFF
TRBJ2-2,.,TRBV11-2,16,.,TGTGCCAGCAATCGTCGGTCCGGAGCCGTACCCGGGGAGCTGTTTTTT,CASNRRSGAVPGELFF
TRBJ1-2,few,TRBV5-5,15,.,TGTGCCAGCAGCTTGAGTTCTACAGGGAACTATGGCTACACCTTC,CASSLSSTGNYGYTF
TRBJ1-5,.,TRBV28,15,TRBD1,TGTGCCAGCAGTCCCGACAGGGGGCTCGCTCAGCCCCAGCATTTT,CASSPDRGLAQPQHF
TRBJ1-3,.,TRBV18,18,TRBD1,TGTGCCAGCTCACCACCTAGGGGGCGACACTTCTCTGGAAACACCATATATTTT,CASSPPRGRHFSGNTIYF
TRBJ1-5,.,TRBV19,17,.,TGTGCCAGTAGTATAGACGCACAGGGCTATAGCAATCAGCCCCAGCATTTT,CASSIDAQGYSNQPQHF
TRBJ1-5,.,TRBV2,14,.,TGTGCCAGCAGTGCCCGGTCGGGCAATCAGCCCCAGCATTTT,CASSARSGNQPQHF
TRBJ1-6,.,TRBV27,16,TRBD1,TGTGCCAGCAGCTTATTTTTTGGGACAGGGGGATCACCCCTCCACTTT,CASSLFFGTGGSPLHF
TRBJ2-4,few,TRBV13,14,TRBD2,TGTGCCAGCAGTTTAGCGGGGGGGAAAAACATTCAGTACTTC,CASSLAGGKNIQYF
TRBJ2-3,.,TRBV11-3,15,.,TGTGCCAGCTTAGGAAGGGCTAGCGATACAGATACGCAGTATTTT,CASLGRASDTDTQYF
TRBJ1-3,.,TRBV7-2,14,.,TGTGCCAGCAGTTCCGACAGCTCTGGAAACACCATATATTTT,CASSSDSSGNTIYF
TRBJ2-5,.,TRBV24-1,14,TRBD1,TGTGCCACCAGTGAATCAGGACAGGGGAAGACCCAGTACTTC,CATSESGQGKTQYF
TRBJ1-3,.,TRBV27,13,.,TGTGCCAGCAGTTCCCTCTCTGGAAACACCATATATTTT,CASSSLSGNTIYF
TRBJ1-4,.,TRBV4-1,16,.,TGCGCCAGCAGCCAAGGGAAACAGGGTACTAATGAAAAACTGTTTTTT,CASSQGKQGTNEKLFF
TRBJ1-6,.,TRBV5-1,15,.,TGCGCCAGCAGCTGGGGTCCGGGGGATAATTCACCCCTCCACTTT,CASSWGPGDNSPLHF
TRBJ1-2,.,TRBV11-3,14,.,TGTGCCAGCAGCTCGAACCGGGACTTATATGGCTACACCTTC,CASSSNRDLYGYTF
TRBJ2-3,.,TRBV29-1,12,.,TGCAGCGCCGGGGGGCGCACAGATACGCAGTATTTT,CSAGGRTDTQYF
TRBJ1-1,.,TRBV7-3,16,.,TGTGCCAGCAGCTTAGATTCTCAGCGGACGAACACTGAAGCTTTCTTT,CASSLDSQRTNTEAFF
TRBJ2-5,once,TRBV4-2,14,.,TGTGCCAGCAGCCAAGGGACTCGAAAAGAGACCCAGTACTTC,CASSQGTRKETQYF
TRBJ2-1,.,TRBV5-1,14,TRBD1,TGCGCCAGCAGCTTGGCAGGGGGCTTATATGAGCAGTTCTTC,CASSLAGGLYEQFF
TRBJ1-6,.,TRBV2,12,.,TGTGCCAGCTTGCGTGCAAATTCACCCCTCCACTTT,CASLRANSPLHF
TRBJ2-3,.,TRBV11-2,16,TRBD2,TGTGCCAGCAGCTCCGCTCCGACTAGCGGGGGAGATACGCAGTATTTT,CASSSAPTSGGDTQYF